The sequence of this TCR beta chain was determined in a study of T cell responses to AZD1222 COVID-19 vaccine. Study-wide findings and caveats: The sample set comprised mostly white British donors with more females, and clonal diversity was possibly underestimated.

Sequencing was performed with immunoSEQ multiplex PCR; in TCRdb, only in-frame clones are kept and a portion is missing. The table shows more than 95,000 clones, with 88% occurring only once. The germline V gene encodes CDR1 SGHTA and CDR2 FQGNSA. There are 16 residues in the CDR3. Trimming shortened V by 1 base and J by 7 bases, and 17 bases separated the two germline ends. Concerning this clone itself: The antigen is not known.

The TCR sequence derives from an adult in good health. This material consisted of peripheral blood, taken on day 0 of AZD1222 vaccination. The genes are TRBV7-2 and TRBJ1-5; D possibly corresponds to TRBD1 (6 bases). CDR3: CASSLDLGAEGQPQHF. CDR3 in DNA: TGTGCCAGCAGCTTAGATTTGGGGGCGGAGGGGCAGCCCCAGCATTTT.